Presented here are 13 T cell receptor beta chains from one specimen sequenced in a study of human thymus T cells. Measured with immunoSEQ multiplex PCR; TCRdb has only the in-frame clones, and not every one. The repertoire holds more than 45,000 clones, with approximately 95% as singletons. The sample was blood. The receptors shown here come from a boy in the first two years of life with a congenital heart defect but otherwise immunologically healthy.

V gene TRBV19 combines with J gene TRBJ1-2; maybe TRBD1 (5 bases). The CDR3 extends over 17 amino acids. The V end lost 1 base, the J end lost 4 bases, and 19 bases lay between the germline ends. Germline CDR1 is LNHDA and CDR2 is SQIVND (reference sequence). In nucleotides, the CDR3 is TGTGCCAGTAGTATAGTCCCAGGGAACGTTTACGTCTATGGCTACACCTTC. As protein: CASSIVPGNVYVYGYTF.

The chain has TRBV11-2 and TRBJ2-5; D is perhaps TRBD2 (6 bases). Looked up from germline, CDR1 is SGHAT and CDR2 is FQNNGV. The CDR3 loop spans 16 amino acids. V was shortened by 3 bases and J by 6 bases, with 20 bases between the two germline ends. The CDR3: CASSFFLRPGSQTQYF. In DNA, the CDR3 is TGTGCCAGCAGCTTTTTTCTAAGGCCCGGGAGTCAGACCCAGTACTTC.

The rearrangement links TRBV28 to TRBJ1-5; TRBD1 is a possible D gene (6 bases). The CDR3 is 15 amino acids. The V gene's germline CDR1 is MDHEN and CDR2 SYDVKM. Trimming removed 10 bases at V and 2 bases at J, with 18 bases between. CDR3 sequence: CATPGPRGGNQPQHF. The DNA for the CDR3 is TGTGCCACCCCCGGACCCAGGGGAGGCAATCAGCCCCAGCATTTT.

This chain connects TRBV4-2 to TRBJ2-2; D perhaps matches TRBD2 (7 bases). Germline CDR1 reads LGHNA; CDR2 reads YNFKEQ. CDR3 length: 17 residues. V lost 0 bases, J lost 4 bases, and 15 bases lay in between. The CDR3 sequence: CASSQEGGGPGTGELFF. In DNA, the CDR3 is TGTGCCAGCAGCCAAGAAGGGGGAGGGCCAGGCACCGGGGAGCTGTTTTTT.

J is TRBJ2-7 and V is TRBV5-1; D gene unclear. This CDR3 has 14 residues. Per the germline V gene, CDR1 is SGHRS and CDR2 is YFSETQ. The V and J ends lost 4 bases and 0 bases respectively, with 11 bases between them. The CDR3 region has the DNA TGCGCCAGCAGCAAGTTAGGCAGCTCCTACGAGCAGTACTTC. Protein product: CASSKLGSSYEQYF.

The gene calls are TRBV6-9 and TRBJ2-6; D is uncertain. V dropped 2 bases and J dropped 0 bases, with 2 bases sitting between them. Germline V gene lookup returns CDR1 MNHGY and CDR2 SVAAGI. This CDR3 contains 14 residues. The CDR3 loop reads CASSYHSGANVLTF. The CDR3 DNA reads TGTGCCAGCAGTTATCACTCTGGGGCCAACGTCCTGACTTTC.

The CDR3, as DNA: TGCGCCAGCAGTGAGTTCGGACAGGGGAAACTATTGGAAGAGACCCAGTACTTC. It translates to CASSEFGQGKLLEETQYF. The J gene is TRBJ2-5, the V gene TRBV10-1, with TRBD1 identical over 9 bases. Germline CDR1 and CDR2: WNHNN and SYGVQD (reference sequence). V lost 1 base and J lost 3; bases outside the gene matches: 12. This CDR3 contains 18 residues.

This chain uses TRBV10-3 with TRBJ1-5, with 7 nucleotides matching TRBD1. This CDR3 has 15 amino acids. Trimming took 3 bases from V and 0 from J; bases not matched to a gene: 2. Germline loops: CDR1 ENHRY, CDR2 SYGVKD. CDR3 residues: CAISEEGASNQPQHF. The CDR3, as DNA: TGTGCCATCAGTGAAGAGGGGGCTAGCAATCAGCCCCAGCATTTT.

The chain carries TRBV5-1 and TRBJ2-2, with TRBD1 matching over 7 bases. CDR1 SGHRS and CDR2 YFSETQ come from the germline V gene. Trimming cost V 1 base and J 5 bases; bases outside gene matches: 2. This CDR3 contains 14 residues. CDR3 bases: TGCGCCAGCAGCTTGACAGGGGAGACCGGGGAGCTGTTTTTT. Protein sequence: CASSLTGETGELFF.

There are a few counts of this clone. The V and J genes are TRBV7-2 and TRBJ2-7; no firm D call. V gave up 0 bases and J gave up 7 bases, with 10 bases separating them. The germline V gene has CDR1 SGHTA and CDR2 FQGNSA. The CDR3 is 13 residues long. CDR3 in amino acids: CASSLAPRREQYF. The CDR3 DNA is TGTGCCAGCAGCTTAGCTCCCCGCAGGGAGCAGTACTTC. The complete variable domain, with remaining parts taken from reference TRBV7-2 and TRBJ2-7, reads GAGVSQSPSNKVTEKGKDVELRCDPISGHTALYWYRQSLGQGLEFLIYFQGNSAPDKSGLPSDRFSAERTGGSVSTLTIQRTQQEDSAVYLCASSLAPRREQYFGPGTRLTVT.

V and J are TRBV6-5 and TRBJ2-3; tentatively, D is TRBD2 (6 bases). The germline V gene encodes CDR1 MNHEY and CDR2 SVGAGI. The length of the CDR3 is 15 residues. The V gene lost 0 bases and the J gene lost 1 base, with 8 bases spanning the gap. The CDR3: CASSYSASGTDTQYF. In DNA form, the CDR3 reads TGTGCCAGCAGTTACTCCGCTAGCGGCACAGATACGCAGTATTTT.

The chain combines TRBV5-4 with TRBJ2-5, with 13 bases identical to TRBD2. V trimming: 9 bases; J trimming: 3 bases; junction bases outside the gene matches: 20. The CDR3 is 19 residues long. CDR1 and CDR2 (germline): SGHNT, YYREEE (reference sequence). In DNA, the CDR3 is TGTGCCATCACGCCGAGAGGGACTAGCGGGACTTTGCGAAAAGAGACCCAGTACTTC. It codes for CAITPRGTSGTLRKETQYF.

The chain couples TRBV27 to TRBJ2-3; D perhaps matches TRBD2 (5 bases). V was clipped by 5 bases and J by 4 bases, with 19 bases between them. The germline gives CDR1 MNHEY, CDR2 SMNVEV (reference sequence). This CDR3 contains 16 residues. The CDR3 is CASSPLLAGGADTQYF. DNA of the CDR3: TGTGCCAGCAGTCCCCTCCTGGCGGGCGGTGCAGATACGCAGTATTTT.